A selection of T cell receptor beta chains follows, all from one sample in a study of blood T cell repertoires in COVID-19. The method was immunoSEQ multiplex PCR; TCRdb's version includes in-frame clones alone and lacks a portion of them. The sample lists some 80,000 clones, 75% to 85% occurring once. Sequencing was done on a sample of peripheral blood. The receptors were sampled from a woman aged 35 to 49 with active or convalescent COVID-19. The CDR3 runs from the conserved cysteine through the conserved F or W. The D gene is left open where the match is weak. Some rows have no size entry. The others give once, few or many, or a class for an expanded clone.

CASSLETGSNQPQHF,TGTGCCAGCAGCTTGGAGACAGGGTCGAATCAGCCCCAGCATTTT,TRBD1,TRBV7-8,-,TRBJ1-5
CASSKQGPNQPQHF,TGTGCCAGCAGCAAACAGGGACCCAATCAGCCCCAGCATTTT,-,TRBV7-9,-,TRBJ1-5
CASSVASGATDTQYF,TGTGCCAGCAGCGTAGCTAGCGGGGCGACAGATACGCAGTATTTT,TRBD2,TRBV9,once,TRBJ2-3
CASSTTGVGYEQYF,TGTGCCAGCAGCACTACAGGGGTAGGCTACGAGCAGTACTTC,TRBD1,TRBV5-6,-,TRBJ2-7
CASSNTGNTEAFF,TGTGCCAGCAGTAACACAGGGAACACTGAAGCTTTCTTT,-,TRBV6-6,-,TRBJ1-1
CASSPQMNTEAFF,TGTGCCAGCAGCCCACAAATGAACACTGAAGCTTTCTTT,-,TRBV11-2,-,TRBJ1-1
CASSQVAGVYNEQFF,TGTGCCAGCAGCCAGGTAGCGGGGGTCTACAATGAGCAGTTCTTC,TRBD2,TRBV7-2,-,TRBJ2-1
CASSYGDRVTPEAFF,TGTGCCAGCAGTTACGGGGACAGGGTGACCCCTGAAGCTTTCTTT,TRBD1,TRBV6-5,-,TRBJ1-1
CASSLGQGNTGELFF,TGCGCCAGCAGCTTGGGACAGGGGAACACCGGGGAGCTGTTTTTT,TRBD1,TRBV5-1,-,TRBJ2-2
CSVTGQKKETQYF,TGCAGCGTTACCGGACAGAAAAAAGAGACCCAGTACTTC,-,TRBV29-1,few,TRBJ2-5
CASSEGTGVNQPQHF,TGTGCCAGCAGTGAAGGGACAGGGGTCAATCAGCCCCAGCATTTT,TRBD1,TRBV6-1,-,TRBJ1-5